The rows below give T cell receptor beta chains drawn from one sample of a study of regulatory T cells in long-lasting Graves disease. TCRdb fed the multiplex PCR reads into MiXCR, producing one record per CDR3 protein. The top ten clones hold less than 15% of a sample with about 460,000 distinct CDR3 sequences, 20% to 25% of them seen once. Sequencing was performed on peripheral blood mononuclear cells (PBMCs), taken when the disease was refractory, from a patient treated with antithyroid drugs. These receptors originate from a female donor with Graves disease. Each CDR3 is given with its conserved first and last residue. A D gene is named only where the DNA matches it firmly. Size tells how often a clone was seen (once, few, many) or the class of an expanded clone, and some rows leave it out.

j_call v_call clone_size d_call cdr3_nt cdr3_aa
TRBJ1-2 TRBV11-3 few . TGTGCCAGCAGCCCCCTTGGGGCGGTTGCTAACTATGGCTACACCTTC CASSPLGAVANYGYTF
TRBJ2-7 TRBV30 . . TGTGCCTGGAGTGTATGGGAAAGGGGACGTGAGCAGTACTTC CAWSVWERGREQYF
TRBJ1-6 TRBV20-1 few TRBD1 TGCAGTGCTAGTACAGGGGTTTCACCCCTCCACTTT CSASTGVSPLHF
TRBJ2-7 TRBV7-2 many . TGTGCCAGCAGCCATTCCCGGGTCAGAGTCTACGAGCAGTACTTC CASSHSRVRVYEQYF
TRBJ1-5 TRBV20-1 many . TGCAGTGCGCGATTCAATCAGCCCCAGCATTTT CSARFNQPQHF
TRBJ1-6 TRBV24-1 many . TGTGCCACCCGGACCGCTAACAATTCACCCCTCCACTTT CATRTANNSPLHF
TRBJ1-2 TRBV11-2 few TRBD1 TGTGCCAGCAGCTCCTATTTGCAGGGGGCGCATGGCTACACCTTC CASSSYLQGAHGYTF
TRBJ1-1 TRBV11-1 many . TGTGCCAGCAGCCTCGACAGATGGAACACTGAAGCTTTCTTT CASSLDRWNTEAFF
TRBJ2-5 TRBV6-1 many TRBD2 TGTGCCAGCAGTCTAGTCGGGGAGGGGACGGAGACCCAGTACTTC CASSLVGEGTETQYF
TRBJ1-5 TRBV5-5 . TRBD1 TGTGCCAGCAGCTTGTTCCGGACAGGGGTTAATAGCAATCAGCCCCAGCATTTT CASSLFRTGVNSNQPQHF
TRBJ2-7 TRBV30 few . TGTGCCTGGAGTGTATGGGGGGACGGCGAGCAGTACTTC CAWSVWGDGEQYF
TRBJ1-4 TRBV6-1 many . TGTGCCAGCAGGGTACACCCCGGGTTTGGCGAAAAACTGTTTTTT CASRVHPGFGEKLFF
TRBJ1-3 TRBV7-2 many . TGTGCCAGCAGCTTAGCGCGGGGTGACACCATATATTTT CASSLARGDTIYF
TRBJ1-1 TRBV4-3 many TRBD1 TGCGCCAGCAATCACAGGGGAAGGGACACTGAAGCTTTCTTT CASNHRGRDTEAFF
TRBJ2-7 TRBV6-1 many TRBD1 TGTGCCACCAGAGAACCGGGACAGGGGGCTCAGGAGCAGTACTTC CATREPGQGAQEQYF
TRBJ1-1 TRBV20-1 . . TGCAGTGCTCCACCCCCCGGAAACACTGAAGCTTTCTTT CSAPPPGNTEAFF
TRBJ1-1 TRBV12-3/TRBV12-4 many TRBD1 TGTGCCAGCAGTCCCCGGGACAGGGACGGGAGGGGGGGAGCTTTCTTT CASSPRDRDGRGGAFF
TRBJ2-5 TRBV9 . . TGTGCCAGCAGCGTAGCAGGGGTCCGCCAAGAGACCCAGTACTTC CASSVAGVRQETQYF
TRBJ2-7 TRBV4-3 few . TGCGCCAGCAGCCACGACCGGGACCAAGTGGGTGAGCAGTACTTC CASSHDRDQVGEQYF
TRBJ2-5 TRBV20-1 many TRBD2 TGCAGTGCTAGAGATCCCGGGGGGGAGGTTTATGGGACCCAGTACTTC CSARDPGGEVYGTQYF
TRBJ1-6 TRBV3-1 few . TGTGCCAGCAGCCAAGGGCGACAGACTAATTCACCCCTCCACTTT CASSQGRQTNSPLHF
TRBJ1-2 TRBV10-3 many . TGTGCCATCAGTGAGTCCGGGAGAACTAACTATGGCTACACCTTC CAISESGRTNYGYTF
TRBJ2-7 TRBV7-2 many TRBD1 TGTGCCAGCAGCCCCAAGTCCGGGACAGGGCCTACCTACGAGCAGTACTTC CASSPKSGTGPTYEQYF
TRBJ2-3 TRBV10-3 . TRBD2 TGTGCCATCAGCCTCAGAGGGGAGGGAGATACGCAGTATTTT CAISLRGEGDTQYF
TRBJ1-1 TRBV7-3 few . TGTGCCAGCAGTCAAATGGGGGGGACTGAAGCTTTCTTT CASSQMGGTEAFF
TRBJ1-5 TRBV5-5 few . TGTGCCAGCAGCTTGGTCCCTAGGAATAGCAATCAGCCCCAGCATTTT CASSLVPRNSNQPQHF
TRBJ2-7 TRBV12-3/TRBV12-4 . TRBD2 TGTGCCAGCACCACGGGAGGGCCCTCGGGGGAGCAGTACTTC CASTTGGPSGEQYF
TRBJ2-7 TRBV20-1 many TRBD2 TGCAGTGCTAGTCCGGCCGCGGGAGAGTTCGACGAGCAGTACTTC CSASPAAGEFDEQYF
TRBJ2-2 TRBV7-2 many . TGTGCCAGCAGCTTAGTGGGAGGGAACACCGGGGAGCTGTTTTTT CASSLVGGNTGELFF
TRBJ1-2 TRBV20-1 many . TGCAGTGCTCCACCGATCGATAACTATGGCTACACCTTC CSAPPIDNYGYTF
TRBJ2-7 TRBV7-9 . . TGTGCCAGCAGCTTAGTTCAACCTGGTCTAGCCCTAGGAGTATACTACGAGCAGTACTTC CASSLVQPGLALGVYYEQYF
TRBJ1-6 TRBV4-3 . . TGCGCCAGCAGCCAAGAGTGGGGGGGTCGTTCACCCCTCCACTTT CASSQEWGGRSPLHF
TRBJ2-7 TRBV11-2 many . TGTGCCAGCACCTCCCGGCGACCAAGGGAAGATGGCGAGCAGTACTTC CASTSRRPREDGEQYF
TRBJ2-5 TRBV7-9 many TRBD1 TGTGCCAGCAGCCAACGACAGGGCCAAGAGACCCAGTACTTC CASSQRQGQETQYF
TRBJ2-2 TRBV12-3/TRBV12-4 few TRBD2 TGTGCCAGCAGCCCAGGGTCTAGCGGGGGGGAGCTGTTTTTT CASSPGSSGGELFF
TRBJ1-6 TRBV7-8 once TRBD1 TGTGCCAGCAGTAGGGACCCGGGACAGGGAACTTCACCCCTCCACTTT CASSRDPGQGTSPLHF
TRBJ2-7 TRBV7-8 . TRBD2 TGTGCCAGCAGCATAAATAGCGGGAGGGGGTACGAGCAGTACTTC CASSINSGRGYEQYF
TRBJ1-2 TRBV12-3/TRBV12-4 many . TGTGCCAGCAGTTTTGCAGGGGCGAGCTATGGCTACACCTTC CASSFAGASYGYTF
TRBJ1-5 TRBV19 many TRBD1 TGTGCCAGCGGGGGCAGGGGGAGCAATCAGCCCCAGCATTTT CASGGRGSNQPQHF
TRBJ1-1 TRBV5-5 . . TGTGCCAGCAGCTGGACCGCCACTGAAGCTTTCTTT CASSWTATEAFF
TRBJ1-1 TRBV7-3 . . TGTGCCAGCAGCTTAAGGGGGTCTCACACTGAAGCTTTCTTT CASSLRGSHTEAFF
TRBJ2-7 TRBV28 many . TGTGCCAGCAGGGCAATTTACGAGCAGTACTTC CASRAIYEQYF
TRBJ1-5 TRBV30 . . TGTGCCTGGACGGAAAATAGCAATCAGCCCCAGCATTTT CAWTENSNQPQHF
TRBJ2-2 TRBV7-9 many . TGTGCCAGCAGTAATAGCGGGGAGCTGTTTTTT CASSNSGELFF
TRBJ2-4 TRBV27 . TRBD2 TGTGCCAGCAGTTCCCCGGGACTAGCGGGAGGGCCGGCCAAAAACATTCAGTACTTC CASSSPGLAGGPAKNIQYF
TRBJ1-5 TRBV12-3/TRBV12-4 . TRBD1 TGTGCCAGCAGTCGGGAAACAGGGGGAAGGAATCAGCCCCAGCATTTT CASSRETGGRNQPQHF